This T cell receptor (beta chain) originates from a study of OX40 agonist ivuxolimab in advanced cancers. Produced via immunoSEQ multiplex PCR; TCRdb's table is partial and in-frame only. Of tens of thousands of clones listed, more than 75% are singletons. CDR1 and CDR2 from the germline V gene are SGHDN and FVKESK. This CDR3 has 15 residues. With 4 bases clipped from V and 4 bases from J, the junction kept 4 bases outside the gene matches. The V call is TRBV14, the J call TRBJ2-6, with 7 bases aligning to TRBD1. Source: CD4+ or CD8+ T cells sorted from blood, taken in a trial of the OX40 agonist ivuxolimab. This receptor was obtained from an adult with an advanced solid tumor such as melanoma, head and neck, liver or kidney cancer. The CDR3 nucleotides read TGTGCCAGCAGCCGTGACAGGGCCGGGGCCAACGTCCTGACTTTC. It translates to CASSRDRAGANVLTF.